These 3 T cell receptor beta chains came from one sample sequenced in a study of PD-1 blockade in classical Hodgkin lymphoma. Some clones are missing from TCRdb's copy, which holds only in-frame ones; the method was immunoSEQ multiplex PCR. The profile shows about 4,600 clones, under 70% of them singletons. The time point is: cycle 4 day 1 (C4D1), after 5 to 7 weeks of nivolumab. Relapse after autologous stem cell transplantation occurred in every patient, and brentuximab vedotin exposure varied. The source was peripheral blood mononuclear cells (PBMCs), collected before the fourth cycle of nivolumab. These receptors originate from a human donor with classical Hodgkin lymphoma.

In this sample, this clone turned up a few times. This specimen includes other DNA sequences encoding the same CDR3. The chain has TRBV4-3 and TRBJ1-5; no clear D gene. The CDR3 totals 16 residues. Germline-derived CDR1 and CDR2 are LGHNA and YSLEER. V was clipped by 0 bases and J by 4 bases, with 13 bases between them. CDR3 sequence: CASSQDTRAGNQPQHF. For the CDR3, the DNA is TGCGCCAGCAGCCAAGACACCCGGGCGGGAAATCAGCCCCAGCATTTT.

J is TRBJ2-7 and V is TRBV27, with 9 bases fitting TRBD2. This CDR3 is 15 amino acids long. CDR1 is MNHEY and CDR2 is SMNVEV in the germline V gene (reference sequence). V lost 5 bases, J lost 3 bases, and 8 bases stayed unmatched. The CDR3 DNA reads as TGTGCCAGCAGTCGAGCGGGAGGAGGCCACTACGAGCAGTACTTC. Its translation is CASSRAGGGHYEQYF.

The J gene is TRBJ2-5, the V gene TRBV7-9; D is unclear. There are 13 residues in the CDR3. Germline loops: CDR1 SEHNR, CDR2 FQNEAQ (reference sequence). V gave up 5 bases and J gave up 6 bases, with 13 bases separating them. This CDR3 reads CASSRLLEKTQYF. For the CDR3, the DNA is TGTGCCAGCAGCCGACTCTTGGAGAAGACCCAGTACTTC.